Sequencing of this T cell receptor (beta chain) was carried out in a study of blood T cell repertoires in COVID-19. This clone was seen a few times. The protocol was immunoSEQ multiplex PCR, while the TCRdb copy is restricted to in-frame clones and leaves out a portion. Here the sample spans roughly 200,000 clones, roughly 86% being singletons. The ends were cut back, 6 bases at V and 8 bases at J, with 23 bases in the middle. This CDR3 region has 15 residues. Germline V gene data show CDR1 as SQVTM and CDR2 as ANQGSEA. The rearrangement joins TRBV29-1 to TRBJ2-1; D might be TRBD2 (5 bases). The specimen sequenced was PBMCs or T cells enriched from blood (not recorded which). This TCR was recovered from a woman aged 25 to 39 who had recovered from COVID-19. CDR3 region: CSVHGRVRPWDEQFF. The CDR3 region has the DNA TGCAGCGTCCATGGGCGGGTTAGGCCTTGGGATGAGCAGTTCTTC.